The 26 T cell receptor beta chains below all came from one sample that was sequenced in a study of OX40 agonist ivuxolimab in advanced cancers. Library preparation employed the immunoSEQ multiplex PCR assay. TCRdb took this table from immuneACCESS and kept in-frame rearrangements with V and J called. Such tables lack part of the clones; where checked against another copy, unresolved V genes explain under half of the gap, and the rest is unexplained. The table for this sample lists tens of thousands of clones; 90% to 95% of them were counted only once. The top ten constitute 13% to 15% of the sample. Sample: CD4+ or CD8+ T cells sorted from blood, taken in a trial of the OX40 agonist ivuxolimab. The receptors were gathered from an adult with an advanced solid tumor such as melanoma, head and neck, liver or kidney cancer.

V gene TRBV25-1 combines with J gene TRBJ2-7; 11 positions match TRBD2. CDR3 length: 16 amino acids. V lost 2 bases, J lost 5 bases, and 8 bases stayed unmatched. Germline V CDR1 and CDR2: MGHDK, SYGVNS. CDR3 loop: CASSEPTSGSGNEQYF. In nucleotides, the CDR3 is TGTGCCAGCAGTGAACCCACTAGCGGGAGTGGGAACGAGCAGTACTTC.

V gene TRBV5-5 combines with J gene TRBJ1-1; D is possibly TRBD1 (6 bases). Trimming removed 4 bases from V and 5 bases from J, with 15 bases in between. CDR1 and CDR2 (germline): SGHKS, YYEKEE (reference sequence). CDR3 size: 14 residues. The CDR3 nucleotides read TGTGCCAGCAGCCCCGAGGGGGTAGCTACTGAAGCTTTCTTT. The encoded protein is CASSPEGVATEAFF.

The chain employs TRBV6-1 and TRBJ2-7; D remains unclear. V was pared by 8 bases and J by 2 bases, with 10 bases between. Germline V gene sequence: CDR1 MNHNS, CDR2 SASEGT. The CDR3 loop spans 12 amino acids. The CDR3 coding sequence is TGTGCCAGCGAGCTTACCCCCTACGAGCAGTACTTC. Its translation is CASELTPYEQYF.

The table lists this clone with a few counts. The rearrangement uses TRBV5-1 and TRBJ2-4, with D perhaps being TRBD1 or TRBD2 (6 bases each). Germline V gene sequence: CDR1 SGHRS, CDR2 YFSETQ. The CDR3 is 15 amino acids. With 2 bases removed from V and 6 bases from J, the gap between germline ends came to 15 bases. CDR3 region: CASSFPARGGNIQYF. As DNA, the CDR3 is TGCGCCAGCAGCTTCCCGGCCAGGGGAGGAAACATTCAGTACTTC.

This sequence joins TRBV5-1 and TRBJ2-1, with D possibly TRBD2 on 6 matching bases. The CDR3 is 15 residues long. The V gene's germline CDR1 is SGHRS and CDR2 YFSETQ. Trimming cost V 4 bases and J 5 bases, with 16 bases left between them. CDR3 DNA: TGCGCCAGCAGCACCGGGTCCTGGGGGGACAATGAGCAGTTCTTC. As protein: CASSTGSWGDNEQFF.

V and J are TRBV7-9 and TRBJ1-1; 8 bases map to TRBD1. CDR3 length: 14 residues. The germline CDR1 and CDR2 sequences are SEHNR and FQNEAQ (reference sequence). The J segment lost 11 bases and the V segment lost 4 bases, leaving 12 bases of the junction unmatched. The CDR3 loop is CASSSPQGAPSAFF. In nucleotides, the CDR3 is TGTGCCAGCAGCTCGCCCCAGGGGGCGCCGAGCGCTTTCTTT.

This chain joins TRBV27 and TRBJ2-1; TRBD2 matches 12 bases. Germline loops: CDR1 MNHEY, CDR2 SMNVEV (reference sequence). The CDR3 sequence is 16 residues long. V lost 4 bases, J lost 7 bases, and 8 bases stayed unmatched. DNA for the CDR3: TGTGCCAGCAGTTCCTTCCGACTAGCGGGAGAAAATGAGCAGTTCTTC. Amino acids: CASSSFRLAGENEQFF.

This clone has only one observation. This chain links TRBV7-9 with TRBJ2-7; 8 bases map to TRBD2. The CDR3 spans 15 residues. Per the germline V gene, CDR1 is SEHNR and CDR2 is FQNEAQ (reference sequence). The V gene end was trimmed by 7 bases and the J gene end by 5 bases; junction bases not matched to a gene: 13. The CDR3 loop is CASTRDSGGPDEQYF. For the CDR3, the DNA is TGTGCCAGCACCCGAGACTCGGGGGGGCCGGACGAGCAGTACTTC. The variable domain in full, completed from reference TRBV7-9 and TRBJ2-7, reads DTGVSQNPRHKITKRGQNVTFRCDPISEHNRLYWYRQTLGQGPEFLTYFQNEAQLEKSRLLSDRFSAERPKGSFSTLEIQRTEQGDSAMYLCASTRDSGGPDEQYFGPGTRLTVT.

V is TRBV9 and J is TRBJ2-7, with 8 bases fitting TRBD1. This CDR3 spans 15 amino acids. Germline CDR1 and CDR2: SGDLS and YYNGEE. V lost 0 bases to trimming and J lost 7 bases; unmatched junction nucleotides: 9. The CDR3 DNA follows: TGTGCCAGCAGCGTAGGACAGGGGCTGGGGTTTGAGCAGTACTTC. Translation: CASSVGQGLGFEQYF.

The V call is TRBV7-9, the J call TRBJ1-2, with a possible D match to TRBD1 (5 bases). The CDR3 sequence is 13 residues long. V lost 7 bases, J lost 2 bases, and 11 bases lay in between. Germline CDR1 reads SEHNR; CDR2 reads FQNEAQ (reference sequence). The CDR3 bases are TGTGCCAGCACCCCGGGGGGGAACTATGGCTACACCTTC. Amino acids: CASTPGGNYGYTF.

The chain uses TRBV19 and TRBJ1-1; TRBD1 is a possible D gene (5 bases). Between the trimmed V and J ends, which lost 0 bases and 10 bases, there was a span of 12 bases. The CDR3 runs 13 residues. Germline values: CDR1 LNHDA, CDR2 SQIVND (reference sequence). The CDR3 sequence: CASSIDRAMGAFF. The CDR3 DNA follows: TGTGCCAGTAGTATAGACAGGGCGATGGGAGCTTTCTTT.

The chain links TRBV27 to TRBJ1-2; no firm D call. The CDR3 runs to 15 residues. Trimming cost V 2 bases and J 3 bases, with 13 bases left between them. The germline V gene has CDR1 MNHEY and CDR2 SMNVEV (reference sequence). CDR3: CASSLKGSGDYGYTF. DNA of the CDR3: TGTGCCAGCAGTTTAAAGGGCAGTGGTGACTATGGCTACACCTTC.

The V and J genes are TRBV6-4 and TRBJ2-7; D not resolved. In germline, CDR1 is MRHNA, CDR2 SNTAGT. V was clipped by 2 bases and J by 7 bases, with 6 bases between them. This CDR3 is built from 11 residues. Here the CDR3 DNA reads TGTGCCAGCAGTGACGGGGTGGAGCAGTACTTC. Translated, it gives CASSDGVEQYF.

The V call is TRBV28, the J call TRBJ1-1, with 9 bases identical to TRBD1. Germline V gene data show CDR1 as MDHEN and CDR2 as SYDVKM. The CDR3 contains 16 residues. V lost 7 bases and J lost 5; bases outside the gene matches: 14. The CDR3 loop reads CASTLRVMTGGTEAFF. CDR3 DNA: TGTGCCAGCACCCTAAGGGTTATGACAGGGGGAACTGAAGCTTTCTTT.

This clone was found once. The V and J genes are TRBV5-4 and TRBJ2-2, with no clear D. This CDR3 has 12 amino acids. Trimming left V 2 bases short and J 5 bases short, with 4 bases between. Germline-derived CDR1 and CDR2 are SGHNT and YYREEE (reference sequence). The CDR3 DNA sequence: TGTGCCAGCAGCTTAAGTACCGGGGAGCTGTTTTTT. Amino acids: CASSLSTGELFF.

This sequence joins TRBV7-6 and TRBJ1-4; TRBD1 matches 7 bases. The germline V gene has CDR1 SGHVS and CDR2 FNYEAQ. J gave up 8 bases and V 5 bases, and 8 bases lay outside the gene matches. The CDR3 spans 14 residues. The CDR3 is CASSPQGKGEKLFF. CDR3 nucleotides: TGTGCCAGCAGCCCACAGGGGAAAGGAGAAAAACTGTTTTTT.

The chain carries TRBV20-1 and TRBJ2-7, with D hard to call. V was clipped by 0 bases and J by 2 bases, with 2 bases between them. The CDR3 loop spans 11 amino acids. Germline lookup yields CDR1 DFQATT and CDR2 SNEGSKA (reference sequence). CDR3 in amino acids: CSARDTYEQYF. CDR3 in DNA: TGCAGTGCTAGAGATACCTACGAGCAGTACTTC.

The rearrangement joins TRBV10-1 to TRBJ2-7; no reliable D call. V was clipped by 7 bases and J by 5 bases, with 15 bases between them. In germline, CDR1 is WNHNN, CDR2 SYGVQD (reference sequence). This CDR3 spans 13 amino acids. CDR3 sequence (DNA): TGCGCCAGCAATATCGGGCATCTCGACGAGCAGTACTTC. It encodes CASNIGHLDEQYF.

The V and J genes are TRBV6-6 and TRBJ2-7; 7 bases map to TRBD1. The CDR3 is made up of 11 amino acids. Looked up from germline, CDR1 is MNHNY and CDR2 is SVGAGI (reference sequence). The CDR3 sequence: CASSYGQELEV. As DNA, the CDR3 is TGTGCCAGCAGTTACGGACAGGAGCTCGAGGTC.

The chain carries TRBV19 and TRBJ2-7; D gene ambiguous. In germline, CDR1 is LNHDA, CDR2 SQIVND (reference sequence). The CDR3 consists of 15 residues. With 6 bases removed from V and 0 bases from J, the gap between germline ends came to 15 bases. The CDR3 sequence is CASSPTYRSSYEQYF. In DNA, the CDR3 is TGTGCCAGTAGCCCGACCTACCGAAGCTCCTACGAGCAGTACTTC.

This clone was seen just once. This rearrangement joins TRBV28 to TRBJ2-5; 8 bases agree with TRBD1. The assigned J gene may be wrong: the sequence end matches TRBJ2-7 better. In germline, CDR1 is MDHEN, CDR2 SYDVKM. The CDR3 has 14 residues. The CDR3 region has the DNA TGTGCCACCGCGGACAGGGTAGGCGACTACGAGCAGTACTTC. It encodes CATADRVGDYEQYF.

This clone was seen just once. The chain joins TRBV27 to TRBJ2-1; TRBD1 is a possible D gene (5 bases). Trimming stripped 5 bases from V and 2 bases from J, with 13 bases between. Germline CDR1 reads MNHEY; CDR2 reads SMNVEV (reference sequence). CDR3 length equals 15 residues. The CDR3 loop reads CASSPSGITYNEQFF. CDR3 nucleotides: TGTGCCAGCAGTCCCTCAGGGATAACCTACAATGAGCAGTTCTTC.

Here the CDR3 DNA reads TGTGCCAGCAGCTTAGCGGGGGGACCCCAGGCTTCACCCCTCCACTTT. Translation: CASSLAGGPQASPLHF. The J gene is TRBJ1-6, the V gene TRBV7-9; D might be TRBD1 (5 bases). Germline V gives CDR1 SEHNR, CDR2 FQNEAQ (reference sequence). Trimming took 0 bases from V and 9 from J, leaving 15 bases between them. The CDR3 has 16 residues. Combining the CDR3 with reference TRBV7-9 and TRBJ1-6 gives the whole variable domain DTGVSQNPRHKITKRGQNVTFRCDPISEHNRLYWYRQTLGQGPEFLTYFQNEAQLEKSRLLSDRFSAERPKGSFSTLEIQRTEQGDSAMYLCASSLAGGPQASPLHFGNGTRLTVT.

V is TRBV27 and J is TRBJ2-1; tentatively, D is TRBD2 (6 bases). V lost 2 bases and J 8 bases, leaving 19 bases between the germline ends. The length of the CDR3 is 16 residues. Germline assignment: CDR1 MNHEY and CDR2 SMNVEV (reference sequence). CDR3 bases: TGTGCCAGCAGTTTAGGGGTACTACTAGCCGAGGATGAGCAGTTCTTC. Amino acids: CASSLGVLLAEDEQFF.

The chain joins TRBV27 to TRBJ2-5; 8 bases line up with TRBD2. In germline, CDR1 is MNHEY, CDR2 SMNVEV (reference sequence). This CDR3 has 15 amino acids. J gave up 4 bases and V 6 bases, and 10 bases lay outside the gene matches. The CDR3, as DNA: TGTGCCAGCAGGCCCGTCAGCGGGAGTCTAGAGACCCAGTACTTC. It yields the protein CASRPVSGSLETQYF.

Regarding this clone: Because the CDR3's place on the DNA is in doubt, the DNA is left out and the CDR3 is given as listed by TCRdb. The CDR3 spells CASSSSGALEAFF. The chain uses TRBV6-1 and TRBJ1-1. Germline V gives CDR1 MNHNS, CDR2 SASEGT. The CDR3 contains 13 residues when both ends are counted.